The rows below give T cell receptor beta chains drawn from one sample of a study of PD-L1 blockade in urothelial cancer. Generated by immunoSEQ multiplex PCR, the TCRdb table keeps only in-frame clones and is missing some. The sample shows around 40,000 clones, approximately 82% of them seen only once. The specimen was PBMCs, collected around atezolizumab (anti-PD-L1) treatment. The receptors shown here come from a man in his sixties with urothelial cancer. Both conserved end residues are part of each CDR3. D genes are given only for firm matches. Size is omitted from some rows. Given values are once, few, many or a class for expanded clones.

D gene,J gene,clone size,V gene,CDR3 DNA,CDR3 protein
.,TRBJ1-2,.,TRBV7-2,TGTGCCAGCAGTGGTGGAGGCTATGGCTACACCTTC,CASSGGGYGYTF
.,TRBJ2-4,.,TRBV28,TGTGCCAGCGCCCTCGGAGGCAAAAACATTCAGTACTTC,CASALGGKNIQYF
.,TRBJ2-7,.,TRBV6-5,TGTGCCAGCAGCTACGCGACAGGTAGCCCCTACGAGCAGTACTTC,CASSYATGSPYEQYF
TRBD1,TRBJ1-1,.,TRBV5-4,TGTGCCAGCAGGACCCGGGACAGGGGCGAGAACACTGAAGCTTTCTTT,CASRTRDRGENTEAFF
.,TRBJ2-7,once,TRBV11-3,TGTGCCAGCAGCTTAGGGGCCGCCCTACCCTACGAGCAGTACTTC,CASSLGAALPYEQYF
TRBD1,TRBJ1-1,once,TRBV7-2,TGTGCCAGCAGCTCTTGGACAGGGAGGAGCACTGAAGCTTTCTTT,CASSSWTGRSTEAFF
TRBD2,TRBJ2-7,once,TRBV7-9,TGTGCCAGCAGTGACGGGAGGTCTTCTGAGCAGTACTTC,CASSDGRSSEQYF
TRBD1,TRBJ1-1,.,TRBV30,TGTGCCGGTAATCGGGACAGCGTTAGAGACACTGAAGCTTTCTTT,CAGNRDSVRDTEAFF
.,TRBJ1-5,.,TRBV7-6,TGTGCCAGCAGCTTAGGGAGAAACAATCAGCCCCAGCATTTT,CASSLGRNNQPQHF
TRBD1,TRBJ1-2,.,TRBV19,TGTGCCAGTAGTACCGACAGGGAAGTACAGTGGTATGGCTACACCTTC,CASSTDREVQWYGYTF